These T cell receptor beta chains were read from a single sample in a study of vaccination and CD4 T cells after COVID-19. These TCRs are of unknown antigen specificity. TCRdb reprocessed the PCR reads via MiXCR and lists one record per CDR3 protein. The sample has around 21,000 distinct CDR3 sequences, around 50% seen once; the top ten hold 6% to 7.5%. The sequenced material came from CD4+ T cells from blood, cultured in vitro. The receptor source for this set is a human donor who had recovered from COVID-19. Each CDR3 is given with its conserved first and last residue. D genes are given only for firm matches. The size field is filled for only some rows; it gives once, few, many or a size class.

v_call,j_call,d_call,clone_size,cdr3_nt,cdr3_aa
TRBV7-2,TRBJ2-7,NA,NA,TGTGCCAGCAGCCCCGGACCTGCCTACGAGCAGTACTTC,CASSPGPAYEQYF
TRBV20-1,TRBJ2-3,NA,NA,TGCAGTGCTAGAGATTCAGGGACAGATACGCAGTATTTT,CSARDSGTDTQYF
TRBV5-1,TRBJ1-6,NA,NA,TGCGCCAGCAGCTTGGAGGGGCCCAATTCTTCACCCCTCCACTTT,CASSLEGPNSSPLHF
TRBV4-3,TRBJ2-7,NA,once,TGCGCCAGCAGCCAAGATGCGGCTAGCGACTACGAGCAGTACTTC,CASSQDAASDYEQYF
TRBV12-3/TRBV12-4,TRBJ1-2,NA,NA,TGTGCCAGCTCCCCCGCTAGGACTGGGGGCTACACCTTC,CASSPARTGGYTF
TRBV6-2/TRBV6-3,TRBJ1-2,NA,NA,TGTGCCAGCAGTTATAACGTACAGTCGGAGATAGAAGGGGATGGCTACACCTTC,CASSYNVQSEIEGDGYTF
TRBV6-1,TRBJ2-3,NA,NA,TGTGCCAGCAGTGAAGTCGACCCCCGCACAGATACGCAGTATTTT,CASSEVDPRTDTQYF
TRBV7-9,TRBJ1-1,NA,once,TGTGCCAGCAGCCACGAACGACAAGCTTACACTGAAGCTTTCTTT,CASSHERQAYTEAFF
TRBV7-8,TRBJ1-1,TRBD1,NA,TGTGCCAGCAGATGGGACAGCGGTTCTGAAGCTTTCTTT,CASRWDSGSEAFF
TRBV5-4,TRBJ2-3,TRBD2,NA,TGTGCCAGCACCGAAGGTGGACTAGCGGGAGTTGGTACGCAGTATTTT,CASTEGGLAGVGTQYF
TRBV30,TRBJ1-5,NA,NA,TGTGCCTGGAGTGTACCCTCTGGGGGCGCGAATCAGCCCCAGCATTTT,CAWSVPSGGANQPQHF
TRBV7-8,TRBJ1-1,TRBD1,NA,TGTGCCAGCAGCTTAGGAAACAGGGGGCAGTACACTGAAGCTTTCTTT,CASSLGNRGQYTEAFF
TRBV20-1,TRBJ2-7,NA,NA,TGCAGTGCTACGTCGGGGGTATACGAGCAGTACTTC,CSATSGVYEQYF
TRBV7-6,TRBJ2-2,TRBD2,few,TGTGCCAGCAGCTCCTTAGCGGGAGAAACCGGGGAGCTGTTTTTT,CASSSLAGETGELFF
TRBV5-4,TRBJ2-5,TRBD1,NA,TGTGCCAGCAGCTTGGGGGCAGGGGGCCGAGAGACCCAGTACTTC,CASSLGAGGRETQYF
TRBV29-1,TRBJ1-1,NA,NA,TGCAGCGTTGGAGGAGGCACCACGAAAACTGAAGCTTTCTTT,CSVGGGTTKTEAFF
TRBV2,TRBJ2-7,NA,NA,TGTGCCAGCATCCTAGGGGCCATAAACTACGAGCAGTACTTC,CASILGAINYEQYF